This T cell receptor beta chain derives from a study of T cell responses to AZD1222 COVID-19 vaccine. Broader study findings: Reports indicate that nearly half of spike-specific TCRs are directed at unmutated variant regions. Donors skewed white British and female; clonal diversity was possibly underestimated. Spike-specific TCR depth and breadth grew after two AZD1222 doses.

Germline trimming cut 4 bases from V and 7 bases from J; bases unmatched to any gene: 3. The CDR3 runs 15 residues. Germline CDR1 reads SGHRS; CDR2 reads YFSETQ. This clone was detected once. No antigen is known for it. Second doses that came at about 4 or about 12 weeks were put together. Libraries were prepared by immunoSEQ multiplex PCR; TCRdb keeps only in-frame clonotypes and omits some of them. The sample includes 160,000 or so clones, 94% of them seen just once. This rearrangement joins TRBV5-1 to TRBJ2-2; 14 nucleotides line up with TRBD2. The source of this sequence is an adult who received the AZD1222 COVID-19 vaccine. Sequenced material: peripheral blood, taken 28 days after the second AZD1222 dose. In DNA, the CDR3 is TGCGCCAGCAGCAACGGACTAGCGGGGGGCGGGGAGCTGTTTTTT. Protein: CASSNGLAGGGELFF. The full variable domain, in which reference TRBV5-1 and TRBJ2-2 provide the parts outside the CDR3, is KAGVTQTPRYLIKTRGQQVTLSCSPISGHRSVSWYQQTPGQGLQFLFEYFSETQRNKGNFPGRFSGRQFSNSRSEMNVSTLELGDSALYLCASSNGLAGGGELFFGEGSRLTVL.